This is a list of T cell receptor beta chains from one sample in a study of control samples from healthy donors and cancer patients. This table comes from immunoSEQ multiplex PCR, and its TCRdb copy is limited to in-frame clones, with some not included. The repertoire holds approximately 86,000 clones, with more than 80% as singletons. Material: blood. The receptors derive from a woman between 25 and 40 years old in good health. Each CDR3 is given with its conserved first and last residue. Fields, in order: V gene, clone size, J gene, D gene, CDR3 DNA, CDR3 protein. D genes are given only for firm matches. Only part of the rows carry a size: once, few, many, or a class if the clone is expanded.

TRBV27	.	TRBJ2-1	TRBD2	TGTGCCAGCAGTTCCAGGACTAGCGGACATTCCTACAATGAGCAGTTCTTC	CASSSRTSGHSYNEQFF
TRBV7-9	.	TRBJ2-7	TRBD2	TGTGCCAGCAGCTCAGGGACTAGCGGGAGGAATGAGCAGTACTTC	CASSSGTSGRNEQYF
TRBV25-1	.	TRBJ1-1	TRBD1	TGTGCCAGCAGTTACCAGGGGGCTGGGGCTGAAGCTTTCTTT	CASSYQGAGAEAFF
TRBV7-9	.	TRBJ1-2	.	TGTGCCAGCAGCTTAGCGGGACCAGGGAGCTACACCTTC	CASSLAGPGSYTF
TRBV11-3	.	TRBJ2-7	TRBD2	TGTGCCAGCAGCTCAACGCGGGGGTTTCTGTACGAGCAGTACTTC	CASSSTRGFLYEQYF
TRBV6-6	once	TRBJ1-2	.	TGTGCCAGCAGATCTCTAGGGGGAGGGGATGGCTACACCTTC	CASRSLGGGDGYTF
TRBV27	.	TRBJ1-6	.	TGTGCCAGCACCTTCACGGGAAATTCACCCCTCCACTTT	CASTFTGNSPLHF
TRBV27	.	TRBJ2-3	TRBD2	TGTGCCAGCAGTAGGAGACTAGCCACCACAGATACGCAGTATTTT	CASSRRLATTDTQYF
TRBV4-1	.	TRBJ1-2	TRBD1	TGCGCCAGCAGCCAAGTACCGGGACAGGGCGCAAACTATGGCTACACCTTC	CASSQVPGQGANYGYTF
TRBV30	once	TRBJ1-6	.	TGTGCCTGGAGTGTCAGGGCCGGGGGACCCCTCCACTTT	CAWSVRAGGPLHF
TRBV30	.	TRBJ1-2	.	TGTGCCTGGATCGGTAACTATGGCTACACCTTC	CAWIGNYGYTF
TRBV13	.	TRBJ1-2	.	TGTGCCAGCAGCCCGGGCTCCAATCGGAACTATGGCTACACCTTC	CASSPGSNRNYGYTF
TRBV7-6	once	TRBJ1-2	.	TGTGCCAGCAGCTCTAGCGGGTATGACGGCTACACCTTC	CASSSSGYDGYTF
TRBV27	.	TRBJ1-2	.	TGTGCCAGCAGTTTCGGAGGAGGAGTTGATGGCTACACCTTC	CASSFGGGVDGYTF
TRBV7-9	.	TRBJ2-5	.	TGTGCCAGCTCCGGACCAAGAGGAACAATTCAAGAGACCCAGTACTTC	CASSGPRGTIQETQYF
TRBV7-2	.	TRBJ2-7	.	TGTGCCAGCAGCTTTACCGTTACCTACGAGCAGTACTTC	CASSFTVTYEQYF
TRBV2	.	TRBJ2-1	TRBD2	TGTGCCAGCAGGGAAACGCTTAGCGGGGGCTCCTACAATGAGCAGTTCTTC	CASRETLSGGSYNEQFF
TRBV10-2	.	TRBJ1-6	.	TGCGCCAGCAGTCCCCCGGGACTTGCTCCACCCCTCCACTTT	CASSPPGLAPPLHF
TRBV7-6	.	TRBJ2-5	TRBD1	TGTGCCAGCAGCTTATGGGGGACAGGACCCACAAGAGAGGCCCAGTACTTC	CASSLWGTGPTREAQYF
TRBV19	.	TRBJ1-5	.	TGTGCCAGTAGTCGGGGGGATAGCAATCAGCCCCAGCATTTT	CASSRGDSNQPQHF
TRBV7-9	few	TRBJ2-5	TRBD2	TGTGCCAGCAGCTTAGGGTCTGGTGGCGGGAGTAGAGAGACCCAGTACTTC	CASSLGSGGGSRETQYF
TRBV5-1	.	TRBJ2-1	TRBD2	TGCGCCAGCAGCTTGACTAGCGGGAGCAATGAGCAGTTCTTC	CASSLTSGSNEQFF
TRBV19	.	TRBJ1-4	.	TGTGCCAGTAGTAACGGAGCAACTAATGAAAAACTGTTTTTT	CASSNGATNEKLFF
TRBV5-1	.	TRBJ1-3	.	TGCGCCAGCAGCTTGGGGCCAAGAGGAAACACCATATATTTT	CASSLGPRGNTIYF
TRBV6-5	.	TRBJ1-2	.	TGTGCCAGCAGTTACCAGACAGGTTCCTATGGCTACACCTTC	CASSYQTGSYGYTF
TRBV4-2	.	TRBJ2-1	TRBD2	TGTGCCAGCAGCCTAGCGGGAGGCGTCTACAATGAGCAGTTCTTC	CASSLAGGVYNEQFF
TRBV2	.	TRBJ2-5	.	TGTGCCAGCAGTGAAGCGCTTTCTGGGCAAGAGACCCAGTACTTC	CASSEALSGQETQYF
TRBV6-2/TRBV6-3	.	TRBJ2-2	TRBD2	TGTGCCAGCAGTTCTCGGTATAGCGGGAGCGCGAACACCGGGGAGCTGTTTTTT	CASSSRYSGSANTGELFF
TRBV24-1	.	TRBJ1-5	.	TGTGCCACCACCGCTCGGCGGCATAGCAATCAGCCCCAGCATTTT	CATTARRHSNQPQHF
TRBV7-9	.	TRBJ2-5	.	TGTGCCAGCAGATCAGAGGACAGACAAGAGACCCAGTACTTC	CASRSEDRQETQYF
TRBV11-2	.	TRBJ1-1	.	TGTGCCAGCAGCTTAGACTATCCTACTGACGCTTTCTTT	CASSLDYPTDAFF
TRBV6-1	few	TRBJ2-7	.	TGTGCCAGCAGTGATCAACAGGGTATCGACGAGCAGTACTTC	CASSDQQGIDEQYF
TRBV6-6	.	TRBJ2-7	.	TGTGCCAGCAGTTTTGAACAGGCCTACGAGCAGTACTTC	CASSFEQAYEQYF
TRBV15	once	TRBJ2-1	.	TGTGCCACCAGCAGAGGTAGTGATGCGGGGCCCTACAATGAGCAGTTCTTC	CATSRGSDAGPYNEQFF
TRBV9	.	TRBJ1-1	.	TGTGCCAGCAGCGTAGACGGCGTGACAGACTTTAACACTGAAGCTTTCTTT	CASSVDGVTDFNTEAFF
TRBV7-8	.	TRBJ1-2	TRBD1	TGTGCCAGCAGCGCCCTACAGGGGATTGGAGGCTACACCTTC	CASSALQGIGGYTF
TRBV7-3	.	TRBJ1-5	.	TGTGCCAGCAGTTTCTTGGACATCTTTAGCAATCAGCCCCAGCATTTT	CASSFLDIFSNQPQHF
TRBV28	.	TRBJ1-2	.	TGTGCCAGCAGTTTCGACCAGTCCGACTATGGCTACACCTTC	CASSFDQSDYGYTF
TRBV10-3	.	TRBJ1-4	.	TGTGCCTCGAGAGGGGAGGCTAATGAAAAACTGTTTTTT	CASRGEANEKLFF
TRBV5-1	.	TRBJ1-1	.	TGCGCCAGCAGCTTGGAGTGGGGGATGAACACTGAAGCTTTCTTT	CASSLEWGMNTEAFF
TRBV24-1	.	TRBJ2-3	.	TGTGCCACCAGTGATTACCAATTAGCGGCCACAGATACGCAGTATTTT	CATSDYQLAATDTQYF
TRBV13	.	TRBJ2-1	.	TGTGCCAGCAGCTTTCGTGTGATCAATGAGCAGTTCTTC	CASSFRVINEQFF
TRBV3-1/TRBV3-2	.	TRBJ1-6	.	TGTGCCAGCAGCCAAGGTGTTTATAATTCACCCCTCCACTTT	CASSQGVYNSPLHF
TRBV12-3/TRBV12-4	.	TRBJ1-5	.	TGTGCCAGCGGACGGTTCAATCAGCCCCAGCATTTT	CASGRFNQPQHF
TRBV28	.	TRBJ1-1	.	TGTGCCAGCAGTTTAACTTGGGGGAACACTGAAGCTTTCTTT	CASSLTWGNTEAFF
TRBV19	.	TRBJ2-5	TRBD2	TGTGCCAGTAGAGGGGGGCTAGCGGGGGAATACCAAGAGACCCAGTACTTC	CASRGGLAGEYQETQYF
TRBV24-1	.	TRBJ1-3	.	TGTGCCACGCGACAGCCAAACTCTGGAAACACCATATATTTT	CATRQPNSGNTIYF
TRBV4-1	.	TRBJ1-2	.	TGCGCCAGCAGCCAAGTTACAGAACTAAACTATGGCTACACCTTC	CASSQVTELNYGYTF
TRBV10-3	.	TRBJ2-7	.	TGTGCCATCAGTGAGTCGATCCAGGGTGACTACGAGCAGTACTTC	CAISESIQGDYEQYF
TRBV5-6	.	TRBJ1-1	.	TGTGCCAGCACCCAATCATCGGGCAGAGAAGCTTTCTTT	CASTQSSGREAFF
TRBV2	.	TRBJ2-3	.	TGTGCCAGCAGGATCCGGGACTCGCGCACAGATACGCAGTATTTT	CASRIRDSRTDTQYF
TRBV19	.	TRBJ2-1	.	TGTGCCAGTAGTATTGTCGAAGCCCCCTACAATGAGCAGTTCTTC	CASSIVEAPYNEQFF
TRBV19	.	TRBJ2-7	.	TGTGCCAGTAGTAACCGGGACAACCACGAGCAGTACTTC	CASSNRDNHEQYF
TRBV27	.	TRBJ2-2	TRBD2	TGTGCCAGCAGTTTAAAGTATAAGAGCGGGAGGACCGGGGAGCTGTTTTTT	CASSLKYKSGRTGELFF
TRBV2	few	TRBJ1-1	TRBD1	TGTGCCAGCAGTGCATCGGACAGGGTTGCTGAAGCTTTCTTT	CASSASDRVAEAFF